A single sample gave rise to the 14 T cell receptor beta chains below, sequenced in a study of blood T cell repertoires in COVID-19. Using immunoSEQ multiplex PCR, the repertoire was profiled, and TCRdb retains in-frame clones only, with some absent. The sample consists of 380,000 or so clones, roughly 90% of them appearing once. Sequenced sample: peripheral blood. These receptors were taken from a man aged 35 to 55 with acute or convalescent COVID-19.

The CDR3 is CASSWTTSTDTQYF. Written as DNA, the CDR3 is TGTGCCAGCAGCTGGACAACTAGCACAGATACGCAGTATTTT. The V call is TRBV11-3, the J call TRBJ2-3; tentative D call: TRBD1 (5 bases). Germline-derived CDR1 and CDR2 are SGHNT and YENEEA. The CDR3 sequence is 14 residues long. V lost 4 bases to trimming and J lost 0 bases, with 8 bases between them.

This chain links TRBV19 with TRBJ2-3; 8 bases map to TRBD2. Germline CDR1 reads LNHDA; CDR2 reads SQIVND (reference sequence). J was trimmed by 1 base and V by 4 bases; bases with no gene match: 4. The CDR3 totals 15 residues. CDR3 in DNA: TGTGCCAGTAGTAGAACAGCGGGGGGCACAGATACGCAGTATTTT. Its protein product is CASSRTAGGTDTQYF.

This clone was seen only once. V is TRBV24-1 and J is TRBJ2-1, with D possibly TRBD2 on 5 matching bases. V was shortened by 5 bases and J by 0 bases, with 10 bases between the two germline ends. The CDR3 contains 15 residues. CDR1 and CDR2 from the germline V gene are KGHDR and SFDVKD. The CDR3 here is CATSGGVSSYNEQFF. The CDR3 DNA reads as TGTGCCACCAGTGGGGGAGTTAGCTCCTACAATGAGCAGTTCTTC.

The V and J genes are TRBV5-1 and TRBJ2-1; TRBD2 matches at 10 bases. The CDR3 sequence is 15 residues long. After removal of 4 bases from V and 6 bases from J, the junction contained 7 bases not matched to a gene. The germline gives CDR1 SGHRS, CDR2 YFSETQ. The CDR3 DNA sequence: TGCGCCAGCAGCGCGCTAGCGGGAGCCGGCAATGAGCAGTTCTTC. Translation gives CASSALAGAGNEQFF.

The rearrangement joins TRBV30 to TRBJ2-1; D is undetermined. V lost 0 bases and J lost 4, with 10 bases in between. Germline CDR1 reads GTSNPN; CDR2 reads SVGIG (reference sequence). The CDR3 has 14 residues. The CDR3 nucleotides read TGTGCCTGGAGTGTAGGCCCTAGATACAATGAGCAGTTCTTC. Amino acid sequence: CAWSVGPRYNEQFF.

As to this clone: In the same sample, other DNA sequences code for this CDR3. The CDR3 DNA reads TGTGCCAGCAGAGGACTAGCGGACCAAGAGACCCAGTACTTC. It yields the protein CASRGLADQETQYF. V is TRBV27 and J is TRBJ2-5; 10 bases map to TRBD2. CDR3 length equals 14 residues. Germline CDR1 reads MNHEY; CDR2 reads SMNVEV (reference sequence). V shed 6 bases and J 0 bases; nucleotides not matched to a gene: 1.

V gene TRBV7-9 combines with J gene TRBJ1-2; no reliable D call. The germline V and J ends were trimmed by 7 bases and 7 bases, with 13 bases remaining between them. CDR3 length: 12 residues. CDR1 is SEHNR and CDR2 is FQNEAQ in the germline V gene (reference sequence). The CDR3 coding sequence is TGTGCCAGCAAGCTCAACGAGGCTGGCTACACCTTC. Translated, it gives CASKLNEAGYTF. Drawing the rest from reference TRBV7-9 and TRBJ1-2, the complete variable domain is DTGVSQNPRHKITKRGQNVTFRCDPISEHNRLYWYRQTLGQGPEFLTYFQNEAQLEKSRLLSDRFSAERPKGSFSTLEIQRTEQGDSAMYLCASKLNEAGYTFGSGTRLTVV.

The rearrangement links TRBV11-1 to TRBJ2-6, with D uncertain. The germline V gene encodes CDR1 SGHAT and CDR2 FQDESV (reference sequence). The CDR3 totals 15 residues. Trimming stripped 5 bases from V and 0 bases from J, with 8 bases between. The CDR3 nucleotides read TGTGCCAGCAGCGCGGCGAGCTCTGGGGCCAACGTCCTGACTTTC. Translating gives CASSAASSGANVLTF.

This clone appeared once. The chain links TRBV27 to TRBJ1-1; 7 bases map to TRBD1. Germline trimming cut 6 bases from V and 3 bases from J; bases unmatched to any gene: 4. The CDR3 consists of 13 residues. The V gene's germline CDR1 is MNHEY and CDR2 SMNVEV (reference sequence). CDR3 protein: CASRRGQDTEAFF. The DNA of the CDR3 is TGTGCCAGCAGGAGGGGGCAGGACACTGAAGCTTTCTTT.

The V call is TRBV5-1, the J call TRBJ2-3, with 9 bases aligning to TRBD1. Germline CDR1 is SGHRS and CDR2 is YFSETQ. This CDR3 comprises 15 residues. V gave up 5 bases and J gave up 2 bases; unmatched junction bases: 6. CDR3 in amino acids: CASREGQGHTDTQYF. CDR3 DNA sequence: TGCGCCAGCAGGGAGGGACAGGGACACACAGATACGCAGTATTTT.

V is TRBV5-1 and J is TRBJ1-6, with 8 bases that match TRBD1. The CDR3 is made up of 15 amino acids. The V segment lost 6 bases and the J segment 8 bases; nucleotides outside the gene matches: 10. Germline V gene data show CDR1 as SGHRS and CDR2 as YFSETQ. This CDR3 reads CASTLTGEVDSPLHF. The DNA for the CDR3 is TGCGCCAGCACACTGACAGGGGAGGTGGATTCACCCCTCCACTTT.

The chain has TRBV6-5 and TRBJ2-7, with D perhaps TRBD2 (5 bases). The CDR3 has 14 residues. Trimming stripped 2 bases from V and 7 bases from J, with 15 bases between. Germline assignment: CDR1 MNHEY and CDR2 SVGAGI. The chain's CDR3 is CASSYSGTTDEQYF. DNA for the CDR3: TGTGCCAGCAGTTACAGCGGCACTACGGATGAGCAGTACTTC.

This chain uses TRBV29-1 with TRBJ1-1; 11 nucleotides agree with TRBD1. V shed 3 bases and J 8 bases; nucleotides not matched to a gene: 2. This CDR3 contains 12 residues. Germline CDR1 is SQVTM and CDR2 is ANQGSEA. The CDR3 loop is CSVDGDRGEAFF. DNA for the CDR3: TGCAGCGTTGATGGGGACAGGGGGGAAGCTTTCTTT.

The chain recombines TRBV7-2 with TRBJ2-7, with D perhaps TRBD1 (5 bases). Germline CDR1 reads SGHTA; CDR2 reads FQGNSA. V was clipped by 1 base and J by 5 bases, with 9 bases between them. The CDR3 totals 13 residues. The CDR3 protein is CASSLVKGDEQYF. The CDR3 DNA sequence: TGTGCCAGCAGCTTAGTTAAAGGGGACGAGCAGTACTTC.